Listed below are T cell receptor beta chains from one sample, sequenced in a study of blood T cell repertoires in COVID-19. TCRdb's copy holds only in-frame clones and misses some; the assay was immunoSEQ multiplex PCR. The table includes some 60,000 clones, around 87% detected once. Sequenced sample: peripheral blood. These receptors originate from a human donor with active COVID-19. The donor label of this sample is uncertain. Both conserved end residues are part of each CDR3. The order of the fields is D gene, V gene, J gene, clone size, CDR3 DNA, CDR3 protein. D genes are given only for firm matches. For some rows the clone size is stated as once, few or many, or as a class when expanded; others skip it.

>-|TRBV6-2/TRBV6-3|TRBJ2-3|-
TGTGCCAGCAGTTTTAGCGCGGGCACAGATACGCAGTATTTT
CASSFSAGTDTQYF
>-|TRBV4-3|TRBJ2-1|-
TGCGCCAGCAGCCCCAGGAGGCTAGCGTCGGATGAGCAGTTCTTC
CASSPRRLASDEQFF
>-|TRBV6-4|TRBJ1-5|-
TGTGCCAGCAGTGATCAGGCGGGGAAGCAGCCCCAGCATTTT
CASSDQAGKQPQHF
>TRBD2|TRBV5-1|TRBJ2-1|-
TGCGCCAGCAGCTTGGCTCCGGGACTAGCTGGCGATGAGCAGTTCTTC
CASSLAPGLAGDEQFF
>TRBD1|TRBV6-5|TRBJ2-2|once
TGTGCCAGCTGGGACAGCCTGACCGGGGAGCTGTTTTTT
CASWDSLTGELFF
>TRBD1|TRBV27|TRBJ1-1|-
TGTGCCAGCCCCGGGACAGGGAGGGGGACTGAAGCTTTCTTT
CASPGTGRGTEAFF
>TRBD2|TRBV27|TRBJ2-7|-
TGTGCCAGCAGTTTCGTTAGCGGGGGGTCTTCCTACGAGCAGTACTTC
CASSFVSGGSSYEQYF
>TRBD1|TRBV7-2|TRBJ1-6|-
TGTGCCAGCAGCTTAGCCTACAGGGGTAGCTCCTATAATTCACCCCTCCACTTT
CASSLAYRGSSYNSPLHF
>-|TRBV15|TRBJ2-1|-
TGTGCCACCAGCGGACCCGGGACAGAGCAGTTCTTC
CATSGPGTEQFF
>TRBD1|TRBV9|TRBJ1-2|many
TGTGCCAGCAGCCCCCGGACAGGTATGGGTGGCTACACCTTC
CASSPRTGMGGYTF
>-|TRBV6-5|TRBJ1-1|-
TGTGCCAGCGTGGAAGGGGCTTACACTGAAGCTTTCTTT
CASVEGAYTEAFF
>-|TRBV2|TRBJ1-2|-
TGTGCCCCGAGAAAGAATAACTATGGCTACACCTTC
CAPRKNNYGYTF
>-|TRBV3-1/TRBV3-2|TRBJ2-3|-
TGTGCCAGCAGCCAAGATTCCACGGGAGAGAACACAGATACGCAGTATTTT
CASSQDSTGENTDTQYF
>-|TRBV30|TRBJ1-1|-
TGTGCCTGGAACAGACAGTTGAACACTGAAGCTTTCTTT
CAWNRQLNTEAFF
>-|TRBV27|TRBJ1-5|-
TGTGCCAGCAGACCATGGGCAGGGTATCAGCCCCAGCATTTT
CASRPWAGYQPQHF
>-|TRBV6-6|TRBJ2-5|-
TGTGCCAGCGGGTCGGGTGAGACCCAGTACTTC
CASGSGETQYF
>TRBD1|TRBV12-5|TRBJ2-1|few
TGTGCTAGTGGTTTGGCCAAGACAGGGGAATACAATGAGCAGTTCTTC
CASGLAKTGEYNEQFF
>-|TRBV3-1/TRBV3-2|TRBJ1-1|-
TGTGCCAGCAGCCAAGTCAGGGGAAAATCGAACACTGAAGCTTTCTTT
CASSQVRGKSNTEAFF
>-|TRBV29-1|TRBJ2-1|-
TGCAGCGCACATTTCAATGAGCAGTTCTTC
CSAHFNEQFF
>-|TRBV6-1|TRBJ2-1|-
TGTGCCAGCAGTGATGTAATTCGGAATGAGCAGTTCTTC
CASSDVIRNEQFF
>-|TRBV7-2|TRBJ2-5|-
TGTGCCAGCAGCCCCCTAGCTGTAGAGACCCAGTACTTC
CASSPLAVETQYF
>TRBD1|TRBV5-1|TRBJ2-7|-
TGCGCCAGCACCCCCGGCGACAGGGAGTTATACGAGCAGTACTTC
CASTPGDRELYEQYF
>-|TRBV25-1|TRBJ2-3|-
TGTGCCAGCACAACAGGGCCAGATACGCAGTATTTT
CASTTGPDTQYF
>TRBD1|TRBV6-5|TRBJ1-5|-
TGTGCCAGCAGCCCCGGGACAGGAGGACCTCAGCCCCAGCATTTT
CASSPGTGGPQPQHF
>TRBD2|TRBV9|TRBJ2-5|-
TGTGCCAGCTCTAGCGGGGGCTCCCAAGAGACCCAGTACTTC
CASSSGGSQETQYF
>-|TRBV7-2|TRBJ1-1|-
TGTGCCAGCACCCCCGCGCGGGCAGTTAACACTGAAGCTTTCTTT
CASTPARAVNTEAFF
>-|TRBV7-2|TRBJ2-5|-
TGTGCCAGCAGCCTGATCGGCGGCCAAGAGACCCAGTACTTC
CASSLIGGQETQYF
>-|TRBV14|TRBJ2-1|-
TGTGCCAGCAGCCAAATGATACTAGGCTACAATGAGCAGTTCTTC
CASSQMILGYNEQFF
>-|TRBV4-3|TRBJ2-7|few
TGCGCCAGCAGCCAAGGTGCAGGGATAGCCTACGAGCAGTACTTC
CASSQGAGIAYEQYF
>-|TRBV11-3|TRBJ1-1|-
TGTGCCAGCAGCCCAGGACAAGGCCGGGGGACTGAAGCTTTCTTT
CASSPGQGRGTEAFF
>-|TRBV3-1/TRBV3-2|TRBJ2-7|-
TGTGCCAGCAGCCATCCTACACGGGAATACGAGCAGTACTTC
CASSHPTREYEQYF
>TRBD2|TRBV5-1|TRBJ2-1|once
TGCGCCAGCAGCGAGCGGGAGGGTCGGGAGCAGTTCTTC
CASSEREGREQFF
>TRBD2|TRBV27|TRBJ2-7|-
TGTGCCAGCAGCCACCCTAGCGGGAGGGGTTACGAGCAGTACTTC
CASSHPSGRGYEQYF
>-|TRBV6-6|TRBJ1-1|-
TGTGCCAGCAGTTACTCGGTGTCGAGCACTGAAGCTTTCTTT
CASSYSVSSTEAFF
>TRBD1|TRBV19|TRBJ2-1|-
TGTGCCAGTACCCCGACAGGGGGCGTCTTGGGTGAGCAGTTCTTC
CASTPTGGVLGEQFF
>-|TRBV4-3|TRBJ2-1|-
TGCGCCAGCAGCCAAGTTCGCGAGGCGCTAGGAGGGAATGAGCAGTTCTTC
CASSQVREALGGNEQFF
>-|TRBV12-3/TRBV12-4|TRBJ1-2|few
TGTGCCAGCAGTTTAGGGACTAGTGGCTACACCTTC
CASSLGTSGYTF
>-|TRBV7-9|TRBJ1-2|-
TGTGCCAGCAGCTTACCGGGGGATAACTATGGCTACACCTTC
CASSLPGDNYGYTF
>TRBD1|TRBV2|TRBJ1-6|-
TGTGCCTTAAGAGCAAGGACAGGTGATTCACCCCTCCACTTT
CALRARTGDSPLHF
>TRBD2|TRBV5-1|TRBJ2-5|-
TGCGCCAGCAGCCTCGCGGGAGGGCGGGAGACCCAGTACTTC
CASSLAGGRETQYF
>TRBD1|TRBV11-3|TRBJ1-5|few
TGTGCCAGCAGCCGAGGACAGGGTAGCAATCAGCCCCAGCATTTT
CASSRGQGSNQPQHF
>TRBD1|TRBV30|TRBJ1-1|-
TGTGCCTGGCGGACAGGGTTTAACACTGAAGCTTTCTTT
CAWRTGFNTEAFF
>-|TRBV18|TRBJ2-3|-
TGTGCCAGCTCACCCGGGATCACAGATACGCAGTATTTT
CASSPGITDTQYF
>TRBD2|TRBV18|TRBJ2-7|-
TGTGCCAGCTCCCCCGGGACTAGCGGGGTTTCCTACGAGCAGTACTTC
CASSPGTSGVSYEQYF
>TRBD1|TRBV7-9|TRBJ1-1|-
TGTGCCAGCAGCTTGGACAGGGCGACTCGAGAAGCTTTCTTT
CASSLDRATREAFF
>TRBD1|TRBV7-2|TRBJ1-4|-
TGTGCCAGCAGGACCGGGACAGGGGATGAAAAACTGTTTTTT
CASRTGTGDEKLFF
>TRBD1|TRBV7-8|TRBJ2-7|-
TGTGCCAGCAGCGAGATCGCGACAGGGTTCGAGCAGTACTTC
CASSEIATGFEQYF